Only one count was recorded for the clone carrying this TCR beta chain. Its antigen is not identified. Other DNA sequences within the sample encode an identical CDR3. PCR involved 60 Vbeta and 13 Jbeta primers. Here immunoSEQ multiplex PCR was the method, and the copy in TCRdb shows in-frame clones only, minus some. The sample holds about 240,000 clones, approximately 81% seen once. This specimen belongs to a study of cytomegalovirus exposure and HLA in healthy donors. Study-wide points: Sequencing probably produced one cluster of sequence variants that were highly shared. An analysis done earlier found most TCR beta V segments productive about 90% or about 30% of the time. Despite most TCR sequences being rare, some public TCRs occurred in many donors.

The clonotype was recovered from a woman aged 60-75 years in good health and CMV-seropositive. The specimen sequenced was PBMCs.

The CDR3 nucleotides are TGCGCCAGCAGTGAGTCGGGGACAGGGGGCAAAACTGAAGCTTTCTTT. Encoded protein: CASSESGTGGKTEAFF. V and J are TRBV10-2 and TRBJ1-1; 12 bases fit TRBD1. CDR3 length: 16 amino acids. V shed 0 bases, J shed 5 bases, and the junction held 4 bases outside the gene matches. The germline CDR1 and CDR2 sequences are WSHSY and SAAADI.